Listed below are T cell receptor beta chains from one sample, sequenced in a study of technical replicates of blood from a few donors. Method: immunoSEQ multiplex PCR; TCRdb's copy keeps in-frame clones and lacks some. The table lists tens of thousands of clones, about 97% of them singletons. The sequenced sample consisted of T cells isolated from PBMCs. The receptors come from a human donor in good health. Both conserved end residues are part of each CDR3. D genes are given only for firm matches. For some rows the clone size is stated as once, few or many, or as a class when expanded; others skip it.

>TRBV29-1|TRBJ2-2|-|TRBD1
TGCAGCGTTGGCCACAGGGGGGTTGGTGACACCGGGGAGCTGTTTTTT
CSVGHRGVGDTGELFF
>TRBV7-9|TRBJ2-7|-|-
TGTGCCAGCAGCTTCGGGGATCGGTACGAGCAGTACTTC
CASSFGDRYEQYF
>TRBV5-1|TRBJ1-6|-|-
TGCGCCAGCGGAATGGGTACTACTTCACCCCTCCACTTT
CASGMGTTSPLHF
>TRBV11-2|TRBJ2-7|-|-
TGTGCCAGCAGCTTAGAACCGGGATCTATTTACGAGCAGTACTTC
CASSLEPGSIYEQYF
>TRBV4-1|TRBJ1-2|-|-
TGCGCCAGCAGCCAGCCTAGACGGGGGGCTGAGTATGGCTACACCTTC
CASSQPRRGAEYGYTF
>TRBV11-2|TRBJ2-7|-|-
TGTGCCAGCAGCTTAATTGTTCCGGGCGAGCAGTACTTC
CASSLIVPGEQYF
>TRBV5-1|TRBJ1-2|-|TRBD1
TGCGCCAGCAGCGGAGACAGGGGAGAGGCTAACTATGGCTACACCTTC
CASSGDRGEANYGYTF
>TRBV27|TRBJ1-4|-|TRBD1
TGTGCCAGCAATTCCCCCGGGACAGGGAGTGAAAAACTGTTTTTT
CASNSPGTGSEKLFF
>TRBV27|TRBJ2-1|-|TRBD2
TGTGCCAGCAGTTTCGTTGGTTGGGCGGGGGATGGAGGCAATGAGCAGTTCTTC
CASSFVGWAGDGGNEQFF
>TRBV6-1|TRBJ2-3|-|TRBD2
TGTGCCAGCAGCGGCACTAGCGGGAGAACAGATACGCAGTATTTT
CASSGTSGRTDTQYF
>TRBV5-6|TRBJ1-2|-|TRBD1
TGTGCCAGCAGCTTACTACCGGGACAGGGGGACAACTATGGCTACACCTTC
CASSLLPGQGDNYGYTF
>TRBV10-3|TRBJ2-2|-|-
TGTGCCATGAGACGGGTTACCGGGGAGCTGTTTTTT
CAMRRVTGELFF
>TRBV19|TRBJ1-5|-|-
TGTGCCAGTAGTATATTGGCTTCTAGTCAGCCCCAGCATTTT
CASSILASSQPQHF
>TRBV27|TRBJ2-7|-|-
TGTGCCAGCTCGAGCGGAGGGTGGCCCTACGAGCAGTACTTC
CASSSGGWPYEQYF
>TRBV27|TRBJ2-7|-|TRBD1
TGTGCCAGCAGTTTGAGAGGACAGGGTCTTTTCTACGAGCAGTACTTC
CASSLRGQGLFYEQYF
>TRBV10-3|TRBJ2-1|-|TRBD2
TGTGCCATCAGTGAGCCCCTAGCGGGAGGGTCCTACAATGAGCAGTTCTTC
CAISEPLAGGSYNEQFF
>TRBV7-7|TRBJ1-1|-|TRBD1
TGTGCTAGCAGCCGATCGACAGGGGACACTGAAGCTTTCTTT
CASSRSTGDTEAFF
>TRBV11-2|TRBJ2-1|-|TRBD2
TGTGCCAGCAGCTTCCTCGGACTAGCGGCAAGACCTGAGCAGTTCTTC
CASSFLGLAARPEQFF
>TRBV7-9|TRBJ2-1|-|-
TGTGCCAGCAGCGCTCCGCCTAGGGGAAGGGGGCAGTTCTTC
CASSAPPRGRGQFF
>TRBV2|TRBJ1-2|-|-
TGTGCCAGCAGAGGACAGAATATCTATGGCTACACCTTC
CASRGQNIYGYTF
>TRBV21-1|TRBJ1-5|-|-
TGTGCCAGCAGCAAAGGGGTACAGGGGATTCAGCCCCAGCATTTT
CASSKGVQGIQPQHF
>TRBV4-1|TRBJ2-7|-|-
TGCGCCAGCAGCCAAGATCGAGTTCACAGTACCTACGAGCAGTACTTC
CASSQDRVHSTYEQYF
>TRBV13|TRBJ1-1|-|-
TGTGCCAGCAGCTTACCACAGGGAGTTGGAGCTTTCTTT
CASSLPQGVGAFF
>TRBV7-9|TRBJ1-1|-|TRBD1
TGTGCCGGGAACGATGACAGGGCTGAAGCTTTCTTT
CAGNDDRAEAFF
>TRBV7-3|TRBJ1-2|few|-
TGTGCCAGCAGCACAGGACAGCAAGGCTACACCTTC
CASSTGQQGYTF
>TRBV27|TRBJ2-1|-|-
TGTGCCAGCAGTTGGTCGGGACAAGGGCCTTACAATGAGCAGTTCTTC
CASSWSGQGPYNEQFF
>TRBV7-9|TRBJ1-5|-|-
TGTGCCAGCAGCCCTCAGGGAGGGGGCAATCAGCCCCAGCATTTT
CASSPQGGGNQPQHF
>TRBV11-3|TRBJ2-3|few|-
TGTGCCAGCAGCTTTCTGGCGACAGAGACGCAGTATTTT
CASSFLATETQYF
>TRBV6-5|TRBJ2-1|-|TRBD2
TGTGCCAGCAGTTACGGAGCGGGGAACTACAATGAGCAGTTCTTC
CASSYGAGNYNEQFF
>TRBV5-4|TRBJ1-1|-|-
TGTGCCAGCAGCTTGGTGGGGGGGGCGAACACTGAAGCTTTCTTT
CASSLVGGANTEAFF
>TRBV7-9|TRBJ1-4|-|-
TGTGCCAGCAGCTTCCGATCCGGGGAGGGCGGTAATGAAAAACTGTTTTTT
CASSFRSGEGGNEKLFF
>TRBV9|TRBJ1-2|-|-
TGTGCCAGCAGCGTAGACGGGGTTTATGGCTACACCTTC
CASSVDGVYGYTF
>TRBV5-1|TRBJ2-6|-|-
TGCGCCAGCAGCTTCGAGGGGGCCAACGTCCTGACTTTC
CASSFEGANVLTF
>TRBV2|TRBJ1-6|few|-
TGTGCCAGCAGTGAAGCGGCAGGAAGAAATTCACCCCTCCACTTT
CASSEAAGRNSPLHF
>TRBV5-1|TRBJ1-4|-|-
TGCGCCAGCAGCTTGTTTCTGGGGGCTAGTGAAAAACTGTTTTTT
CASSLFLGASEKLFF
>TRBV5-1|TRBJ2-1|-|-
TGCGCCAGCAGCTTGGAGGGGCCCTACAATGAGCAGTTCTTC
CASSLEGPYNEQFF
>TRBV11-3|TRBJ2-3|-|-
TGTGCCAGCAGCTTAGGCAACAGGGGAGGATCCACAGATACGCAGTATTTT
CASSLGNRGGSTDTQYF
>TRBV5-1|TRBJ1-4|-|-
TGCGCCAGCAGCTCCGACAGGAAGGGTGCAACTAATGAAAAACTGTTTTTT
CASSSDRKGATNEKLFF
>TRBV28|TRBJ2-7|-|-
TGTGCCAGCAGTTTAACAGGGTTGAGGGATTTCGAGCAGTACTTC
CASSLTGLRDFEQYF
>TRBV6-1|TRBJ2-7|-|TRBD1
TGTGCCAGCAGTGAAGTAAGGGACAGAACCTACGAGCAGTACTTC
CASSEVRDRTYEQYF
>TRBV2|TRBJ2-3|few|TRBD2
TGTGCCAGCAGTGATGGACTAGAGGTGGATACGCAGTATTTT
CASSDGLEVDTQYF
>TRBV7-9|TRBJ1-2|-|TRBD1
TGTGCCAGCAGCTCCTCCTGGACAGGGGGCGTTTTTGGCTACACCTTC
CASSSSWTGGVFGYTF
>TRBV5-4|TRBJ1-5|-|-
TGTGCCAGCAGCTCCCCAAATCAGCCCCAGCATTTT
CASSSPNQPQHF
>TRBV28|TRBJ1-2|-|-
TGTGCCAGCAGTAACAGGGAGTCCTATGGCTACACCTTC
CASSNRESYGYTF
>TRBV5-4|TRBJ1-1|once|TRBD1
TGTGCCAGCAGCCGTCGGGGACAGGGGGCAACTGAAGCTTTCTTT
CASSRRGQGATEAFF
>TRBV11-2|TRBJ2-7|-|-
TGTGCCAGCAGCTTAGTAGCGACCCTATACGAGCAGTACTTC
CASSLVATLYEQYF
>TRBV4-1|TRBJ2-7|-|TRBD2
TGCGCCAGCAGCCAAGCCCGGGGGGACCTCGGGCAGTACTTC
CASSQARGDLGQYF
>TRBV29-1|TRBJ2-2|-|TRBD2
TGCAGCGTTGAAGTCCCAGCGGGACCCACCGGGGAGCTGTTTTTT
CSVEVPAGPTGELFF
>TRBV28|TRBJ1-2|-|-
TGTGCCAGCAGTTTGAACAGTTGGAGGGATGGCTACACCTTC
CASSLNSWRDGYTF
>TRBV29-1|TRBJ1-5|few|-
TGCAGCGTTAGTGGGGACATGTATCAGCCCCAGCATTTT
CSVSGDMYQPQHF
>TRBV29-1|TRBJ1-4|-|-
TGCAGCGTTGGGGCGGGGGGCGGTGAAAAACTGTTTTTT
CSVGAGGGEKLFF
>TRBV4-1|TRBJ2-3|-|TRBD1
TGCGCCAGCAGCCAACAGGGGGCCACTAGCACAGATACGCAGTATTTT
CASSQQGATSTDTQYF